This T cell receptor beta chain originates from a study of T-cell reconstitution after alpha-beta-depleted transplantation in children. For TCRbeta, the library was prepared with unique molecular identifiers. TCRdb re-called the PCR reads with MiXCR, one entry per CDR3 protein. The sample holds about 610,000 distinct CDR3 sequences, under 12% seen once. This clonotype was seen at least ten times. The CDR3 is 15 residues long. Trimming removed 0 bases from V and 5 bases from J; junction bases left unmatched: 6. Germline CDR1 reads SGHRS; CDR2 reads YFSETQ. The specimen was PBMCs from the stem cell graft donor, collected from the stem cell graft. This chain joins TRBV5-1 and TRBJ1-2, with TRBD1 matching over 8 bases. The TCR comes from a human donor who donated a stem cell graft to a child with acute myeloid leukemia. CDR3 sequence: CASSLEGTGGYGYTF. The DNA of the CDR3 is TGCGCCAGCAGCTTGGAAGGGACAGGCGGTTATGGCTACACCTTC.